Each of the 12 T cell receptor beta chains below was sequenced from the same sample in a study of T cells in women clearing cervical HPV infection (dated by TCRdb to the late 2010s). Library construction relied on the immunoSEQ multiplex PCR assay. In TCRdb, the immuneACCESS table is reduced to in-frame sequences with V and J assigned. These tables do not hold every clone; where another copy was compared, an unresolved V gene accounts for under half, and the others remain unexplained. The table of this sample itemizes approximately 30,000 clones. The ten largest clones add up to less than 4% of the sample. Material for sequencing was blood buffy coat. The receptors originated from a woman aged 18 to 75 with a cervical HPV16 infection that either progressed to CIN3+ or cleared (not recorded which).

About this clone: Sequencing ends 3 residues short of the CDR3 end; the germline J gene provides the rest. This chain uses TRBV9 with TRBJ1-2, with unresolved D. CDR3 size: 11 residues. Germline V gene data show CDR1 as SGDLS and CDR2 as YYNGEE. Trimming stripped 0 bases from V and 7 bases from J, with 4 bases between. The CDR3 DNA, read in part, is TGTGCCAGCAGCGTAGTCTTTGGC. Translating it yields CASSVVFG. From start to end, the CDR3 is CASSVVFGYTF.

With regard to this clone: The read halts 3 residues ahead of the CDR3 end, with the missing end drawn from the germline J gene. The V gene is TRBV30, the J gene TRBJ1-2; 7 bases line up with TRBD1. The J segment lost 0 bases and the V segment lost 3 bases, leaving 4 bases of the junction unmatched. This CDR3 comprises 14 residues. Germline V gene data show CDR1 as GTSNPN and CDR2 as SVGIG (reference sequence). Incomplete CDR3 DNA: TGTGCCTGGAGGAGACAGGGAGCTAACTATGGC. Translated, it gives CAWRRQGANYG. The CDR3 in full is CAWRRQGANYGYTF.

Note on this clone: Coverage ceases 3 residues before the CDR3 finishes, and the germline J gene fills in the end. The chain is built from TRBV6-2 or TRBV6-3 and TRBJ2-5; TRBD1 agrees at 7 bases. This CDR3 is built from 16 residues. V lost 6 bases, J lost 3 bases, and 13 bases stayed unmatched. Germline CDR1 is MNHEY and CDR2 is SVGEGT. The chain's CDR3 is CASSHSGTEGKETQYF. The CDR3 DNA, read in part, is TGTGCCAGCAGCCATTCCGGGACAGAGGGAAAAGAGACC.

Partial CDR3 DNA: TGTGCCAGCAGCCTAGCGGGGGGGCGACAAGAGACC. Translating gives CASSLAGGRQET. The complete CDR3 protein is CASSLAGGRQETQYF. This chain uses TRBV6-2 or TRBV6-3 with TRBJ2-5, with 12 bases matching TRBD2. From the germline J gene comes the end of the CDR3, since the read stops 3 residues before it. V lost 6 bases, J lost 2 bases, and 4 bases stayed unmatched. In germline, CDR1 is MNHEY, CDR2 SVGEGT. The CDR3 covers 15 residues.

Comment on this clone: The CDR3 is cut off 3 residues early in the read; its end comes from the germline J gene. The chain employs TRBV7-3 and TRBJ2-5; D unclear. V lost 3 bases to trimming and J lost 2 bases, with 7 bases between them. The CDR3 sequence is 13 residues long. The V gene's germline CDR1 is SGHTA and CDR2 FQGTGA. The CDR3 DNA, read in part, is TGTGCCAGCAGCTTGAACACGCAAGAGACC. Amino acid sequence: CASSLNTQET. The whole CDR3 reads CASSLNTQETQYF. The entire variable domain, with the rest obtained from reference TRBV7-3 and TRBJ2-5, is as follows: GAGVSQTPSNKVTEKGKYVELRCDPISGHTALYWYRQSLGQGPEFLIYFQGTGAADDSGLPNDRFFAVRPEGSVSTLKIQRTERGDSAVYLCASSLNTQETQYFGPGTRLLVL.

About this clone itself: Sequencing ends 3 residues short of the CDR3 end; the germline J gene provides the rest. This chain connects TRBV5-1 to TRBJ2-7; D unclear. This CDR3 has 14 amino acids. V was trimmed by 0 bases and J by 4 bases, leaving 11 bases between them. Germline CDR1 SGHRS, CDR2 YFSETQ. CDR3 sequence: CASSLDTSLYEQYF. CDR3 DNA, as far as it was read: TGCGCCAGCAGCTTGGACACGTCGTTGTACGAG.

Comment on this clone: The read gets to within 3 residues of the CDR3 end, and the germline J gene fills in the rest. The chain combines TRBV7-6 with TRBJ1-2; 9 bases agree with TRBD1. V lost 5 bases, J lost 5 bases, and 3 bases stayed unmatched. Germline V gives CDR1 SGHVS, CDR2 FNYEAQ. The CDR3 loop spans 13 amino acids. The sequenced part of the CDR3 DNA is TGTGCCAGCAGCCACGGACAGGGGTATGGC. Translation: CASSHGQGYG. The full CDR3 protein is CASSHGQGYGYTF. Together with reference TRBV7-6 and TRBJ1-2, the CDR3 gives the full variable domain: GAGVSQSPRYKVTKRGQDVALRCDPISGHVSLYWYRQALGQGPEFLTYFNYEAQQDKSGLPNDRFSAERPEGSISTLTIQRTEQRDSAMYRCASSHGQGYGYTFGSGTRLTVV.

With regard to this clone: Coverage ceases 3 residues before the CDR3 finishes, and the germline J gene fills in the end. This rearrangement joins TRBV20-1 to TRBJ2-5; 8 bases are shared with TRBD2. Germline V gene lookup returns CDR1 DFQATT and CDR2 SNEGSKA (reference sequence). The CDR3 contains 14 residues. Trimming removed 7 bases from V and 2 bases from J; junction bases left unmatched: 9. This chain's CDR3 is CSENISGGQETQYF. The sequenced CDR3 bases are TGCAGTGAGAACATCAGCGGGGGACAAGAGACC.

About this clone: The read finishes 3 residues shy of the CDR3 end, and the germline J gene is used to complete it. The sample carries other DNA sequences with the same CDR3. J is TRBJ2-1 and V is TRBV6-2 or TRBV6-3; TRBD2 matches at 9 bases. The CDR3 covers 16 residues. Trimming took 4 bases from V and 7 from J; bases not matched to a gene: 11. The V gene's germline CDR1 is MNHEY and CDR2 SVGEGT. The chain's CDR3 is CASSSTLAGPLNEQFF. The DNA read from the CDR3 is TGTGCCAGCAGTTCCACCCTAGCGGGACCGTTGAATGAG.

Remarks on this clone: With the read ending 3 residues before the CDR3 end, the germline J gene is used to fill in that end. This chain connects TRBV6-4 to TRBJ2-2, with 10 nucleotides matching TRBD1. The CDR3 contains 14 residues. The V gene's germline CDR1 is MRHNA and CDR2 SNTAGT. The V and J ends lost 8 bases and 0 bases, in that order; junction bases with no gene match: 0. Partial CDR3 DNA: TGTGCCAGCGGACAGGGGGCGAACACCGGGGAG. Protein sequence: CASGQGANTGE. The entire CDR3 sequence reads CASGQGANTGELFF.

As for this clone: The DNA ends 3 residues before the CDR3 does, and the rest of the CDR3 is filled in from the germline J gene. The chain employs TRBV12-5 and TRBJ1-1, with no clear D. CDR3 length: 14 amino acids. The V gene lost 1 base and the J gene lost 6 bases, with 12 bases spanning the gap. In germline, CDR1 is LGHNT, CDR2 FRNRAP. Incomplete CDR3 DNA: TGTGCTAGTGGTTTGGCCACGCCGAAGGCTGAA. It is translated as CASGLATPKAE. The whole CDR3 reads CASGLATPKAEAFF.

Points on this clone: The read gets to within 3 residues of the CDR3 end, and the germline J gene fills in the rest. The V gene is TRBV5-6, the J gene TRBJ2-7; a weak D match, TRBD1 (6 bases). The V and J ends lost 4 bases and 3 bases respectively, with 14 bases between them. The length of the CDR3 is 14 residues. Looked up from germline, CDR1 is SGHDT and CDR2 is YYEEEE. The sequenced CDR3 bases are TGTGCCAGCAGCGAGGGACACGGCGGCTACGAG. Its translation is CASSEGHGGYE. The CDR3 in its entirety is CASSEGHGGYEQYF.